This TCR beta chain was recorded in a study of T cells in localized non-small cell lung cancer. J was trimmed by 6 bases and V by 2 bases; bases with no gene match: 5. This CDR3 has 15 residues. The protocol was immunoSEQ multiplex PCR, while the TCRdb copy is restricted to in-frame clones and leaves out a portion. Of over a thousand clones in the sample, approximately 31% were seen once. Relative to its sample, this clone is large (0.1 to 1%). The V gene is TRBV23-1, the J gene TRBJ2-2; 8 bases agree with TRBD1. TRBV23-1 is placed among ORFs of uncertain function. Specimen: normal lung tissue next to the tumor, collected before any cancer treatment. The origin of this receptor is a man aged 40-75 years with stage I squamous cell lung carcinoma. The CDR3 loop is CASSQLDRVAGELFF. Written as DNA, the CDR3 is TGCGCCAGCAGTCAACTGGACAGGGTGGCCGGGGAGCTGTTTTTT.